This TCR beta chain came from a study of blood T cell repertoires in COVID-19. Study background: T cells, B-cell-depleted T cells, or PBMCs supplied cDNA or gDNA.

The repertoire was sequenced with immunoSEQ multiplex PCR; TCRdb's copy has only in-frame clones and lacks some. The repertoire holds about 160,000 clones, with more than 75% as singletons. In Seattle, patients joined the study during active infection and were tracked longitudinally. V gave up 7 bases and J gave up 3 bases, with 30 bases separating them. This CDR3 comprises 20 residues. Germline V gene lookup returns CDR1 MDHEN and CDR2 SYDVKM. The TCR sequence derives from a woman aged 70-85 years with COVID-19, enrolled during active disease. The chain employs TRBV28 and TRBJ1-4, with TRBD1 as a possible D gene (6 bases). Sequencing input: peripheral blood. The CDR3 loop reads CASTPSWLKKRGAANEKLFF. CDR3 in DNA: TGTGCCAGCACCCCCTCGTGGCTTAAAAAACGGGGGGCGGCTAATGAAAAACTGTTTTTT.